This entry features one T cell receptor beta chain sequence. Both 60 Vbeta primers and 13 Jbeta primers went into the PCR. Profiled with immunoSEQ multiplex PCR; TCRdb holds only in-frame clones, not every one. The repertoire has tens of thousands of clones, roughly 74% of them found once; the top ten carry around 2%. This sample was taken from a study of cytomegalovirus exposure and HLA in healthy donors. The V gene's germline CDR1 is SGHTS and CDR2 YDEGEE. The CDR3 consists of 19 residues. The ends were cut back, 0 bases at V and 0 bases at J, with 18 bases in the middle. The clonotype was recovered from a middle-aged man in good health and CMV-seronegative. Material for sequencing was PBMCs. This chain connects TRBV5-8 to TRBJ1-4; D might be TRBD1 (6 bases). The CDR3 spells CASSLGPLDRKTTNEKLFF. CDR3 DNA: TGTGCCAGCAGCTTGGGACCTTTGGACAGAAAGACAACTAATGAAAAACTGTTTTTT.